This T cell receptor beta chain was profiled in a study of beta chain features in type 1 diabetes. On this clone itself: Its antigen is not known. Other DNA sequences within the sample encode an identical CDR3.

With 0 bases removed from V and 1 base from J, the gap between germline ends came to 6 bases. Looked up from germline, CDR1 is GTSNPN and CDR2 is SVGIG (reference sequence). The CDR3 sequence is 13 residues long. Sequenced material consisted of expressed TCRB transcripts (all of the isolated RNA was reverse transcribed). Repertoires were generated with immunoSEQ multiplex PCR, while TCRdb's copy carries only in-frame clones and drops some. The sample consists of about 230,000 clones, 16% of them appearing once. Study findings and constraints: Patients with type 1 diabetes carried fewer insertions and had more deletions at their VDJ junctions. Across patients, naive, central memory and Treg TCRB repertoires exhibited apparently greater similarity than was observed across healthy donors. Across all four CD4+ subsets, people with type 1 diabetes showed modestly shorter TCRB CDR3s.

V and J are TRBV30 and TRBJ1-1, with D possibly matching TRBD1 (6 bases). Specimen: naive CD4+ T cells from blood. The sequence derives from a man younger than 45 with type 1 diabetes. CDR3 loop: CAWSVQGNTEAFF. CDR3 DNA sequence: TGTGCCTGGAGTGTACAGGGGAACACTGAAGCTTTCTTT.